The 30 T cell receptor beta chains in this list originate from one sample, sequenced in a study of cytomegalovirus exposure and HLA in healthy donors. Researchers ran the PCR with 60 Vbeta and 13 Jbeta primers. Only in-frame clones appear in the TCRdb table, and some are missing; sequencing was by immunoSEQ multiplex PCR. The repertoire holds tens of thousands of clones, with approximately 70% as singletons. The specimen was PBMCs. The receptors come from a woman aged 45-65 years in good health and CMV-seropositive.

The rearrangement links TRBV11-2 to TRBJ2-1, with no clear D. Germline loops: CDR1 SGHAT, CDR2 FQNNGV. The ends were cut back, 3 bases at V and 9 bases at J, with 15 bases in the middle. The CDR3 is made up of 14 amino acids. The CDR3 nucleotides are TGTGCCAGCAGCTTGGCAGGTCCGCCAATTGAGCAGTTCTTC. Protein sequence: CASSLAGPPIEQFF.

The chain recombines TRBV7-8 with TRBJ1-6, with D perhaps TRBD1 (6 bases). This CDR3 has 15 residues. The germline V and J ends were trimmed by 5 bases and 8 bases, with 16 bases remaining between them. Germline V gene sequence: CDR1 SGHVS, CDR2 FQNEAQ. CDR3 protein: CASSRPVGGHSPLHF. For the CDR3, the DNA is TGTGCCAGCAGCCGACCGGTAGGGGGTCATTCACCCCTCCACTTT.

The chain links TRBV28 to TRBJ1-2; maybe TRBD1 (5 bases). CDR3 length: 12 amino acids. Germline V gene sequence: CDR1 MDHEN, CDR2 SYDVKM. Trimming left V 6 bases short and J 13 bases short, with 18 bases between. The DNA for the CDR3 is TGTGCCAGCAGCGTCAGGGACTATGGTGGCACCTTC. Translating gives CASSVRDYGGTF.

This chain links TRBV27 with TRBJ2-7, with D perhaps matching TRBD2 (5 bases). Germline values: CDR1 MNHEY, CDR2 SMNVEV (reference sequence). The CDR3 is 13 amino acids. Trimming left V 4 bases short and J 2 bases short, with 9 bases between. The chain's CDR3 is CASSWVGAYEQYF. The CDR3 coding sequence is TGTGCCAGCAGTTGGGTGGGAGCCTACGAGCAGTACTTC.

This clone was recorded once. This chain connects TRBV5-1 to TRBJ2-5; TRBD2 matches 8 bases. This CDR3 has 15 residues. The V segment lost 0 bases and the J segment 5 bases; nucleotides outside the gene matches: 6. Germline CDR1 is SGHRS and CDR2 is YFSETQ. The CDR3: CASSLVARGVETQYF. The DNA of the CDR3 is TGCGCCAGCAGCTTGGTGGCGCGGGGGGTTGAGACCCAGTACTTC.

This clone was recorded a few times. The chain employs TRBV6-1 and TRBJ2-1, with 7 bases lining up with TRBD1. After removal of 7 bases from V and 2 bases from J, the junction contained 8 bases not matched to a gene. Per germline, CDR1 MNHNS and CDR2 SASEGT. The CDR3 has 15 residues. In nucleotides, the CDR3 is TGTGCCAGCACTCGGACAGGACGCGCCTACAATGAGCAGTTCTTC. Its translation: CASTRTGRAYNEQFF.

The chain joins TRBV2 to TRBJ2-7; 8 nucleotides align to TRBD1. CDR3 length equals 12 residues. With 10 bases clipped from V and 3 bases from J, the junction kept 5 bases outside the gene matches. Per the germline V gene, CDR1 is SNHLY and CDR2 is FYNNEI. Here the CDR3 DNA reads TGTGCCATCCAGACAGGGGTCTACGAGCAGTACTTC. It translates to CAIQTGVYEQYF.

The V gene is TRBV19, the J gene TRBJ2-3; 7 bases align to TRBD1. Germline assignment: CDR1 LNHDA and CDR2 SQIVND (reference sequence). Trimming removed 5 bases from V and 0 bases from J; junction bases left unmatched: 5. The CDR3 runs 15 residues. The CDR3 DNA sequence: TGTGCCAGTAGTCCGGGACAGACTAGCACAGATACGCAGTATTTT. This sequence encodes CASSPGQTSTDTQYF. Full variable domain (outside the CDR3, taken from reference TRBV19 and TRBJ2-3): DGGITQSPKYLFRKEGQNVTLSCEQNLNHDAMYWYRQDPGQGLRLIYYSQIVNDFQKGDIAEGYSVSREKKESFPLTVTSAQKNPTAFYLCASSPGQTSTDTQYFGPGTRLTVL.

The chain is built from TRBV7-2 and TRBJ2-1; tentative D call: TRBD1 (6 bases). CDR1 and CDR2 from the germline V gene are SGHTA and FQGNSA. The germline V and J ends were trimmed by 5 bases and 12 bases, with 23 bases remaining between them. The CDR3 length is 15 residues. In DNA, the CDR3 is TGTGCCAGCAGCCCGACAGGAGAATACAATGAGGGGCAGTTCTTC. Amino acids: CASSPTGEYNEGQFF.

This clone was seen a handful of times. This chain links TRBV28 with TRBJ2-2; TRBD1 matches at 8 bases. From germline, CDR1 is MDHEN and CDR2 SYDVKM. The CDR3 is 15 amino acids. After removal of 6 bases from V and 7 bases from J, the junction contained 10 bases not matched to a gene. The CDR3 coding sequence is TGTGCCAGCAGACCCCGGACAGGGTTGCTCGGGGAGCTGTTTTTT. Residues: CASRPRTGLLGELFF.

This chain joins TRBV7-9 and TRBJ2-7, with a weak D call TRBD2 (5 bases). CDR3 length: 13 amino acids. Germline CDR1 is SEHNR and CDR2 is FQNEAQ (reference sequence). V lost 4 bases and J 1 base, leaving 8 bases between the germline ends. The CDR3 DNA follows: TGTGCCAGCAGCTCCGGACTGTCCTACGAGCAGTACTTC. Translation: CASSSGLSYEQYF.

V gene TRBV11-2 combines with J gene TRBJ1-3; D is possibly TRBD1 (5 bases). The V and J ends lost 5 bases and 0 bases respectively, with 8 bases between them. Germline V gene lookup returns CDR1 SGHAT and CDR2 FQNNGV. The CDR3 is 14 residues long. The DNA for the CDR3 is TGTGCCAGCAGCCTGGACATCTCTGGAAACACCATATATTTT. Translated, it gives CASSLDISGNTIYF.

V and J are TRBV6-5 and TRBJ1-1, with D unclear. Trimming shortened V by 11 bases and J by 4 bases, and 17 bases separated the two germline ends. CDR1 and CDR2 from the germline V gene are MNHEY and SVGAGI. The CDR3 sequence is 13 residues long. The CDR3 region is CAAGAPRGTEAFF. In DNA form, the CDR3 reads TGTGCCGCAGGTGCCCCGCGGGGCACTGAAGCTTTCTTT.

The CDR3 region is CASTSLGVGGYTF. DNA of the CDR3: TGTGCCAGCACCTCTCTCGGGGTTGGTGGCTACACCTTC. The chain combines TRBV7-2 with TRBJ1-2; no clear D gene. Trimming shortened V by 7 bases and J by 7 bases, and 16 bases separated the two germline ends. The CDR3 contains 13 residues. Per the germline V gene, CDR1 is SGHTA and CDR2 is FQGNSA. The full variable domain, in which reference TRBV7-2 and TRBJ1-2 provide the parts outside the CDR3, is GAGVSQSPSNKVTEKGKDVELRCDPISGHTALYWYRQSLGQGLEFLIYFQGNSAPDKSGLPSDRFSAERTGGSVSTLTIQRTQQEDSAVYLCASTSLGVGGYTFGSGTRLTVV.

There are a few counts of this clone. V and J are TRBV2 and TRBJ1-2, with D perhaps matching TRBD1 (5 bases). Trimming left V 3 bases short and J 4 bases short, with 9 bases between. The CDR3 sequence is 13 residues long. CDR1 and CDR2 (germline): SNHLY, FYNNEI. The CDR3 DNA follows: TGTGCCAGCAGTGAGTGGCAGGGCTATGGCTACACCTTC. As protein: CASSEWQGYGYTF.

Comment on this clone: An end of the junction differs from the germline gene, which may be a read error. The chain's CDR3 is CASGLVPRGRSRRGAVF. The CDR3 region has the DNA TGTGCTAGTGGTTTGGTACCTAGGGGGCGAAGCCGCCGGGGAGCTGTTTTT. The chain couples TRBV12-5 to TRBJ2-2, with TRBD1 identical over 7 bases. This CDR3 has 17 amino acids. CDR1 LGHNT and CDR2 FRNRAP come from the germline V gene.

This rearrangement joins TRBV7-2 to TRBJ2-3; 12 bases are a match to TRBD2. In germline, CDR1 is SGHTA, CDR2 FQGNSA. The CDR3 sequence is 16 residues long. Trimming removed 4 bases from V and 5 bases from J; junction bases left unmatched: 7. CDR3 sequence: CASSSPLGLAGDTQYF. DNA of the CDR3: TGTGCCAGCAGCTCCCCCCTGGGACTAGCGGGAGATACGCAGTATTTT.

The gene calls are TRBV2 and TRBJ2-2, with D maybe TRBD2 (6 bases). The CDR3 is made up of 15 amino acids. The V gene lost 3 bases and the J gene lost 6 bases, with 14 bases spanning the gap. The germline V gene encodes CDR1 SNHLY and CDR2 FYNNEI. CDR3 amino acids: CASSEARGYAGELFF. The CDR3 coding sequence is TGTGCCAGCAGTGAGGCACGGGGGTACGCCGGGGAGCTGTTTTTT.

The V and J genes are TRBV2 and TRBJ1-5; 7 positions match TRBD1. V trimming: 7 bases; J trimming: 4 bases; junction bases outside the gene matches: 7. Germline CDR1 reads SNHLY; CDR2 reads FYNNEI. The CDR3 covers 14 residues. This CDR3 is CASKGQAFNQPQHF. CDR3 DNA sequence: TGTGCCAGCAAAGGACAGGCTTTTAATCAGCCCCAGCATTTT.

This clone was picked up a small number of times. The chain recombines TRBV19 with TRBJ1-5, with TRBD1 identical over 9 bases. Germline V gives CDR1 LNHDA, CDR2 SQIVND (reference sequence). V shed 3 bases and J 1 base; nucleotides not matched to a gene: 7. There are 17 residues in the CDR3. CDR3 in amino acids: CASSISGQGISNQPQHF. In DNA form, the CDR3 reads TGTGCCAGTAGTATTTCGGGACAGGGTATAAGCAATCAGCCCCAGCATTTT.

The chain has TRBV10-3 and TRBJ2-5; D unresolved. CDR1 ENHRY and CDR2 SYGVKD come from the germline V gene. Deletions cut 3 bases from V and 1 base from J, with 9 bases between. The CDR3 has 14 amino acids. The CDR3 nucleotides are TGTGCCATCAGTGAAAATAGCTTCCAAGAGACCCAGTACTTC. Residues: CAISENSFQETQYF.

This chain links TRBV6-1 with TRBJ2-7, with 8 bases aligning to TRBD2. Germline loops: CDR1 MNHNS, CDR2 SASEGT. The V and J ends lost 2 bases and 0 bases, in that order; junction bases with no gene match: 15. The CDR3 loop spans 19 amino acids. CDR3 sequence: CASSEQDPGLGTSSYEQYF. The CDR3 DNA reads TGTGCCAGCAGTGAACAAGACCCGGGACTAGGCACCAGCTCCTACGAGCAGTACTTC.

The rearrangement uses TRBV5-6 and TRBJ1-2; 12 nucleotides agree with TRBD1. Germline V CDR1 and CDR2: SGHDT, YYEEEE. CDR3 length equals 16 residues. V shed 4 bases, J shed 8 bases, and the junction held 12 bases outside the gene matches. CDR3 protein: CASSPPGQGAGVGYTF. The CDR3 nucleotides are TGTGCCAGCAGCCCCCCGGGACAGGGGGCAGGTGTAGGCTACACCTTC.

The V and J genes are TRBV15 and TRBJ2-1, with TRBD2 as a possible D gene (6 bases). The germline CDR1 and CDR2 sequences are LNHNV and YYDKDF (reference sequence). V lost 5 bases and J lost 12, with 11 bases in between. The CDR3 extends over 11 amino acids. Here the CDR3 reads CATSLGSRQFF. CDR3 sequence (DNA): TGTGCCACCAGCCTCGGGAGCCGGCAGTTCTTC. The full variable domain, rest sourced from reference TRBV15 and TRBJ2-1, is DAMVIQNPRYQVTQFGKPVTLSCSQTLNHNVMYWYQQKSSQAPKLLFHYYDKDFNNEADTPDNFQSRRPNTSFCFLDIRSPGLGDTAMYLCATSLGSRQFFGPGTRLTVL.

This clone has only a few counts. The rearrangement uses TRBV4-3 and TRBJ2-7, with D possibly matching TRBD1 (6 bases). Trimming left V 0 bases short and J 1 base short, with 10 bases between. This CDR3 has 15 residues. Germline values: CDR1 LGHNA, CDR2 YSLEER. CDR3 region: CASSQDYRVSYEQYF. CDR3 nucleotides: TGCGCCAGCAGCCAAGATTACAGGGTTTCCTACGAGCAGTACTTC.

This clone was seen only a few times. The rearrangement uses TRBV13 and TRBJ2-5, with D tentatively TRBD2 (6 bases). The CDR3 consists of 14 residues. The germline V and J ends were trimmed by 1 base and 4 bases, with 10 bases remaining between them. CDR1 is PRHDT and CDR2 is FYEKMQ in the germline V gene (reference sequence). The CDR3 here is CASSLELAGETQYF. CDR3 DNA: TGTGCCAGCAGCTTAGAACTAGCTGGAGAGACCCAGTACTTC.

The sample holds a few counts of this clone. The chain combines TRBV28 with TRBJ1-5; TRBD1 might be the D (5 bases). This CDR3 is 13 amino acids long. Germline V gene lookup returns CDR1 MDHEN and CDR2 SYDVKM. V was shortened by 10 bases and J by 3 bases, with 13 bases between the two germline ends. CDR3 loop: CATGLLSNQPQHF. CDR3 DNA sequence: TGTGCCACAGGGCTGCTCTCCAATCAGCCCCAGCATTTT.

This chain uses TRBV11-2 with TRBJ2-1; 10 bases are shared with TRBD2. This CDR3 region has 16 residues. V was clipped by 4 bases and J by 7 bases; unmatched bases: 10. Germline V gene data show CDR1 as SGHAT and CDR2 as FQNNGV. As DNA, the CDR3 is TGTGCCAGCAGCTCAGATAGCGGGAGGTCGAAGAATGAGCAGTTCTTC. Its protein product is CASSSDSGRSKNEQFF.

This rearrangement joins TRBV4-1 to TRBJ2-7; perhaps TRBD1 as D (6 bases). This CDR3 has 13 amino acids. Between the trimmed V and J ends, which lost 9 bases and 3 bases, there was a span of 15 bases. Germline loops: CDR1 MGHRA, CDR2 YSYEKL. The CDR3 reads CASSGTNLYEQYF. The CDR3 DNA follows: TGCGCCAGTTCCGGGACAAATCTCTACGAGCAGTACTTC.

The V call is TRBV5-1, the J call TRBJ1-1; D possibly corresponds to TRBD1 (6 bases). This CDR3 has 14 amino acids. Germline lookup yields CDR1 SGHRS and CDR2 YFSETQ. Trimming shortened V by 4 bases and J by 4 bases, and 14 bases separated the two germline ends. The CDR3 reads CASSPQAQGTEAFF. The CDR3 DNA sequence: TGCGCCAGCAGCCCCCAAGCACAGGGCACTGAAGCTTTCTTT.